The T cell receptor beta chain described here comes from a study of blood T cell repertoires in COVID-19. Germline V gene sequence: CDR1 DFQATT, CDR2 SNEGSKA (reference sequence). V lost 1 base to trimming and J lost 7 bases, with 5 bases between them. The CDR3 length is 11 residues. Cohorts were based on clinical histories the participants reported. Assay used: immunoSEQ multiplex PCR; TCRdb lists only in-frame clones, some missing. The sample includes roughly 240,000 clones, 88% seen only once; the top ten take about 2.5%. The chain combines TRBV20-1 with TRBJ2-1; D is ambiguous. The sequence was collected from a woman aged 40 to 50 with acute COVID-19. The material sequenced was PBMCs or T cells enriched from blood (not recorded which). The CDR3 reads CSARGLNEQFF. The DNA for the CDR3 is TGCAGTGCTAGAGGCCTAAATGAGCAGTTCTTC.